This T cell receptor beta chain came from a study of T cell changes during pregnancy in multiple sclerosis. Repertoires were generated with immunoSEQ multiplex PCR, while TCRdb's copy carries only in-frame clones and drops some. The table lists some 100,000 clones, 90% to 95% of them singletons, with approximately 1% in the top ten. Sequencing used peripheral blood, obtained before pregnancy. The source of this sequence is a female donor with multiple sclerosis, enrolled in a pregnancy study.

The CDR3 sequence is CAWSSGSGYTF. For the CDR3, the DNA is TGTGCCTGGAGTTCGGGGTCTGGCTACACCTTC. The V and J genes are TRBV30 and TRBJ1-2, with D unresolved. Trimming took off 2 bases at V and 7 bases at J, with 8 bases between the two ends. CDR1 is GTSNPN and CDR2 is SVGIG in the germline V gene (reference sequence). The CDR3 is made up of 11 amino acids.